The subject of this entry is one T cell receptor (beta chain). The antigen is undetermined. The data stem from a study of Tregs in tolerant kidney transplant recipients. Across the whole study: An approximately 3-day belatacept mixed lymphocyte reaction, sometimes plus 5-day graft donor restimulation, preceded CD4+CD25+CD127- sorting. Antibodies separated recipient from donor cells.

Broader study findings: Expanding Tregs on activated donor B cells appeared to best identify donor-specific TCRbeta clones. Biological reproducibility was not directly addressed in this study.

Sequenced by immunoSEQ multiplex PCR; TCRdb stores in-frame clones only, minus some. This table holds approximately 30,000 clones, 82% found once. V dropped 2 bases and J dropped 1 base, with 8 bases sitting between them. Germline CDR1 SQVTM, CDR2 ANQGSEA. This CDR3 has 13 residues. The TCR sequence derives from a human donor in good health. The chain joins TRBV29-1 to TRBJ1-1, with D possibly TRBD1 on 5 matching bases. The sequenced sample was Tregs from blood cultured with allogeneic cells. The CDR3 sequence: CSVEPRANTEAFF. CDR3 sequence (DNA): TGCAGCGTTGAACCCAGGGCGAACACTGAAGCTTTCTTT.